A single sample is the source of the 9 T cell receptor beta chains below, sequenced in a study of cytomegalovirus exposure and HLA in healthy donors. PCR involved 60 Vbeta and 13 Jbeta primers. Using immunoSEQ multiplex PCR, the repertoire was profiled, and TCRdb retains in-frame clones only, with some absent. The sample carries approximately 88,000 clones, around 76% recorded once. What was sequenced was PBMCs. The receptor source for this set is a man aged 18 to 35 in good health and CMV-seropositive.

V usage is TRBV18 and J usage is TRBJ2-1; the D is unclear. This CDR3 region has 15 residues. Germline lookup yields CDR1 KGHSH and CDR2 LQKENI. The V end was cut by 2 bases, the J end by 5 bases, with 13 bases between. The CDR3 loop is CASSPLGRSNNEQFF. The CDR3 DNA follows: TGTGCCAGCTCACCATTGGGTCGGAGCAACAATGAGCAGTTCTTC.

Comment on this clone: Mismatch with germline at one junction end may stem from a read error. The gene calls are TRBV10-3 and TRBJ1-5; D gene uncertain. The CDR3 extends over 13 amino acids. CDR1 is ENHRY, CDR2 SYGVKD, per germline. DNA for the CDR3: TGCGCGGAACGGGCGGGATTGAATCAGCCCCAGCATTTT. Its protein is CAERAGLNQPQHF.

The J gene is TRBJ1-5, the V gene TRBV6-1, with no clear D. V was clipped by 3 bases and J by 3 bases, with 6 bases between them. CDR3 size: 13 residues. The V gene's germline CDR1 is MNHNS and CDR2 SASEGT. The CDR3 nucleotides are TGTGCCAGCAGTGACTTCCTCAATCAGCCCCAGCATTTT. Translation gives CASSDFLNQPQHF.

The sample holds one count of this clone. The chain carries TRBV28 and TRBJ2-1; TRBD2 might be the D (6 bases). Between the trimmed V and J ends, which lost 3 bases and 0 bases, there was a span of 12 bases. CDR3 size: 16 residues. From germline, CDR1 is MDHEN and CDR2 SYDVKM. The CDR3 sequence is CASSLGGVSSYNEQFF. The CDR3 region has the DNA TGTGCCAGCAGTTTGGGCGGGGTCAGCTCCTACAATGAGCAGTTCTTC.

V and J are TRBV2 and TRBJ1-5; D not certain. CDR1 SNHLY and CDR2 FYNNEI come from the germline V gene. The germline V and J ends were trimmed by 8 bases and 0 bases, with 8 bases remaining between them. This CDR3 comprises 13 residues. The CDR3 is CASRGDSNQPQHF. The CDR3 nucleotides are TGTGCCAGCCGGGGAGATAGCAATCAGCCCCAGCATTTT.

This chain uses TRBV11-3 with TRBJ2-2; 12 bases fit TRBD1. The CDR3 runs 15 residues. Germline lookup yields CDR1 SGHNT and CDR2 YENEEA. V was clipped by 5 bases and J by 4 bases; unmatched bases: 2. The CDR3 reads CASSKGQGATGELFF. The CDR3 bases are TGTGCCAGCAGCAAGGGACAGGGGGCCACCGGGGAGCTGTTTTTT. The entire variable domain, with the rest obtained from reference TRBV11-3 and TRBJ2-2, is as follows: EAGVVQSPRYKIIEKKQPVAFWCNPISGHNTLYWYLQNLGQGPELLIRYENEEAVDDSQLPKDRFSAERLKGVDSTLKIQPAELGDSAVYLCASSKGQGATGELFFGEGSRLTVL.

This chain joins TRBV2 and TRBJ1-4, with no clear D. CDR3 size: 13 residues. CDR1 and CDR2 (germline): SNHLY, FYNNEI. V was pared by 11 bases and J by 6 bases, with 16 bases between. The CDR3 nucleotides read TGTGCCTGCTACTTACCGAGGGATGAAAAACTGTTTTTT. Translating gives CACYLPRDEKLFF.

The chain employs TRBV19 and TRBJ2-3, with no clear D. The V gene's germline CDR1 is LNHDA and CDR2 SQIVND (reference sequence). Trimming stripped 1 base from V and 1 base from J, with 3 bases between. The CDR3 is made up of 13 amino acids. CDR3 region: CASSIAGTDTQYF. In nucleotides, the CDR3 is TGTGCCAGTAGTATAGCCGGCACAGATACGCAGTATTTT. The whole variable domain, remainder taken from reference TRBV19 and TRBJ2-3, is DGGITQSPKYLFRKEGQNVTLSCEQNLNHDAMYWYRQDPGQGLRLIYYSQIVNDFQKGDIAEGYSVSREKKESFPLTVTSAQKNPTAFYLCASSIAGTDTQYFGPGTRLTVL.

V usage is TRBV6-5 and J usage is TRBJ2-2, with 10 bases identical to TRBD1. This CDR3 region has 14 residues. Germline CDR1 and CDR2: MNHEY and SVGAGI. V gave up 5 bases and J gave up 3 bases; unmatched junction bases: 0. The DNA of the CDR3 is TGTGCCAGCAGTGACAGGGGGCACACCGGGGAGCTGTTTTTT. Its protein is CASSDRGHTGELFF.